The 19 T cell receptor beta chains below come from one sample, sequenced in a study of shared clonotypes between healthy human individuals. Sequenced by immunoSEQ multiplex PCR; TCRdb stores in-frame clones only, minus some. In the table there are millions of clones, 85% to 95% of which are singletons. Sequencing was carried out using naive CD4+ T cells from PBMCs. The subset is: CD45RA+ positively selected. The receptor set was obtained from a man in his late teens or twenties in good health. Some clones in this sample may be carry-over from other donors' samples.

This rearrangement joins TRBV5-1 to TRBJ2-2; 11 nucleotides line up with TRBD1. V trimming: 0 bases; J trimming: 1 base; junction bases outside the gene matches: 5. Per germline, CDR1 SGHRS and CDR2 YFSETQ. The CDR3 is 18 residues long. CDR3: CASSLAVGTGGNTGELFF. In nucleotides, the CDR3 is TGCGCCAGCAGCTTGGCAGTCGGGACAGGGGGGAACACCGGGGAGCTGTTTTTT.

The rearrangement links TRBV6-4 to TRBJ2-1, with TRBD2 matching over 7 bases. After removal of 5 bases from V and 9 bases from J, the junction contained 16 bases not matched to a gene. The germline V gene has CDR1 MRHNA and CDR2 SNTAGT. This CDR3 region has 16 residues. DNA of the CDR3: TGTGCCAGCAGTCTACTCCCCGCGGGAGCGTTCGCTGAGCAGTTCTTC. It specifies CASSLLPAGAFAEQFF.

The rearrangement joins TRBV11-2 to TRBJ2-3; TRBD2 matches 11 bases. Germline V gives CDR1 SGHAT, CDR2 FQNNGV. The V and J ends lost 5 bases and 2 bases, in that order; junction bases with no gene match: 9. The CDR3 consists of 17 residues. The chain's CDR3 is CASSAAGTSGYTDTQYF. The CDR3 nucleotides are TGTGCCAGCAGCGCGGCCGGGACTAGCGGTTACACAGATACGCAGTATTTT.

The CDR3 here is CASSTFEETQYF. The CDR3 coding sequence is TGTGCCAGCAGCACCTTTGAAGAGACCCAGTACTTC. The chain carries TRBV11-2 and TRBJ2-5; D gene unclear. The germline CDR1 and CDR2 sequences are SGHAT and FQNNGV. Trimming took 5 bases from V and 3 from J, leaving 7 bases between them. CDR3 length: 12 residues.

This chain's CDR3 is CASSSRDLAGEQYF. The CDR3 nucleotides read TGTGCCAGCAGCAGCCGGGACTTAGCGGGGGAGCAGTACTTC. The chain joins TRBV5-8 to TRBJ2-7; 8 nucleotides match TRBD2. The V gene's germline CDR1 is SGHTS and CDR2 YDEGEE. This CDR3 has 14 amino acids. With 4 bases clipped from V and 7 bases from J, the junction kept 10 bases outside the gene matches.

The genes are TRBV9 and TRBJ2-1; 7 bases match TRBD1. The CDR3 runs 17 residues. Germline V lookup: CDR1 SGDLS, CDR2 YYNGEE. After removal of 0 bases from V and 6 bases from J, the junction contained 12 bases not matched to a gene. Here the CDR3 reads CASSVGGGGDSSNEQFF. As DNA, the CDR3 is TGTGCCAGCAGCGTAGGTGGTGGTGGGGACAGCAGCAATGAGCAGTTCTTC.

The chain uses TRBV6-1 and TRBJ2-7; 9 nucleotides align to TRBD1. After removal of 2 bases from V and 2 bases from J, the junction contained 4 bases not matched to a gene. Germline CDR1 is MNHNS and CDR2 is SASEGT. This CDR3 is built from 15 residues. CDR3 DNA sequence: TGTGCCAGCAGTGAATCCGGGACAGGGACCTACGAGCAGTACTTC. Encoded protein: CASSESGTGTYEQYF.

In the case of this clone: This CDR3 fails to terminate in the conserved phenylalanine or tryptophan, so it likely reflects a read error. The DNA is left out, because the CDR3 cannot be placed on it with certainty; the CDR3 is given as TCRdb lists it. The chain carries TRBV30 and TRBJ2-2; the table's D gene call, TRBD2, was not cross checked with the DNA. Termini included, the CDR3 measures 13 amino acids. From germline, CDR1 is GTSNPN and CDR2 SVGIG (reference sequence). The CDR3: CAWSPSGGLGPSY.

This clone was detected a few times. Other DNA variants within this sample encode the same CDR3. This CDR3 reads CASSSSGTSYNEQFF. The CDR3 bases are TGTGCCAGCAGTTCTAGCGGGACCTCCTACAATGAGCAGTTCTTC. The chain uses TRBV28 and TRBJ2-1, with 9 positions matching TRBD2. With V trimmed by 4 bases and J by 0 bases, 1 base remained unmatched. This CDR3 has 15 residues. Germline assignment: CDR1 MDHEN and CDR2 SYDVKM. Supplemented by reference TRBV28 and TRBJ2-1, the full variable domain reads DVKVTQSSRYLVKRTGEKVFLECVQDMDHENMFWYRQDPGLGLRLIYFSYDVKMKEKGDIPEGYSVSREKKERFSLILESASTNQTSMYLCASSSSGTSYNEQFFGPGTRLTVL.

The gene calls are TRBV6-5 and TRBJ2-4, with D possibly matching TRBD1 (5 bases). V dropped 6 bases and J dropped 0 bases, with 12 bases sitting between them. Looked up from germline, CDR1 is MNHEY and CDR2 is SVGAGI. This CDR3 has 15 amino acids. This CDR3 reads CASSPYTGAKNIQYF. The CDR3 coding sequence is TGTGCCAGCAGCCCCTATACAGGAGCCAAAAACATTCAGTACTTC.

Of note for this clone: Other DNA sequences in this sample translate to the same CDR3. V is TRBV28 and J is TRBJ2-7; 8 bases line up with TRBD1. Germline values: CDR1 MDHEN, CDR2 SYDVKM. CDR3 length equals 15 residues. Trimming took 4 bases from V and 2 from J; bases not matched to a gene: 7. CDR3 protein: CASSSQGAPAYEQYF. The CDR3 DNA follows: TGTGCCAGCAGTTCCCAGGGGGCGCCGGCCTACGAGCAGTACTTC.

The genes are TRBV2 and TRBJ2-7; 8 nucleotides match TRBD2. This CDR3 has 14 amino acids. Germline CDR1 SNHLY, CDR2 FYNNEI. The junction had 6 bases not matched to a gene; V was cut back by 5 bases and J by 3 bases. The CDR3 spells CASSYTSGVYEQYF. CDR3 DNA sequence: TGTGCCAGCAGTTATACTAGCGGAGTCTACGAGCAGTACTTC.

The V gene is TRBV10-3, the J gene TRBJ2-7; 11 nucleotides line up with TRBD2. This CDR3 is 20 amino acids long. CDR1 is ENHRY and CDR2 is SYGVKD in the germline V gene. Trimming cost V 2 bases and J 6 bases; bases outside gene matches: 21. Here the CDR3 DNA reads TGTGCCATCAGTGAGAACGGGAAGGGAGCTAGCGGGAGGATAGGGGCCGAGCAGTACTTC. It translates to CAISENGKGASGRIGAEQYF.

This clone showed up just a few times. This rearrangement joins TRBV9 to TRBJ1-1, with a tentative D call TRBD1 (5 bases). Looked up from germline, CDR1 is SGDLS and CDR2 is YYNGEE. This CDR3 contains 13 residues. The germline V and J ends were trimmed by 1 base and 11 bases, with 15 bases remaining between them. CDR3 bases: TGTGCCAGCAGCGTAACTGTGGCGGGGCAGGCTTTCTTT. This translates into CASSVTVAGQAFF.

The V gene is TRBV30, the J gene TRBJ1-2, with D possibly matching TRBD1 (5 bases). The CDR3 extends over 13 amino acids. Between the trimmed V and J ends, which lost 0 bases and 6 bases, there was a span of 11 bases. The germline CDR1 and CDR2 sequences are GTSNPN and SVGIG (reference sequence). Written as DNA, the CDR3 is TGTGCCTGGAGTGTACGCAGGGAGGATGGCTACACCTTC. Translated: CAWSVRREDGYTF.

The rearrangement links TRBV5-4 to TRBJ1-4; 8 positions match TRBD1. The CDR3 consists of 14 residues. Losses at the gene ends were 4 bases for V and 7 bases for J; bases not matched to a gene: 6. Germline loops: CDR1 SGHNT, CDR2 YYREEE (reference sequence). The CDR3 DNA follows: TGTGCCAGCAGCCGGGGGACAGGTCCTGAAAAACTGTTTTTT. Its translation: CASSRGTGPEKLFF.

The chain is built from TRBV11-1 and TRBJ2-7, with TRBD2 as a possible D gene (5 bases). In germline, CDR1 is SGHAT, CDR2 FQDESV (reference sequence). Trimming removed 5 bases from V and 2 bases from J, with 19 bases in between. The CDR3 spans 16 residues. As DNA, the CDR3 is TGTGCCAGCAGCCCCCAGCCATCCCTCGGGACCTACGAGCAGTACTTC. Amino acids: CASSPQPSLGTYEQYF. Full variable domain (rest looked up from reference TRBV11-1 and TRBJ2-7): EAEVAQSPRYKITEKSQAVAFWCDPISGHATLYWYRQILGQGPELLVQFQDESVVDDSQLPKDRFSAERLKGVDSTLKIQPAELGDSAMYLCASSPQPSLGTYEQYFGPGTRLTVT.

The chain carries TRBV4-2 and TRBJ2-7; 7 nucleotides align to TRBD1. The junction had 14 bases not matched to a gene; V was cut back by 3 bases and J by 6 bases. The germline CDR1 and CDR2 sequences are LGHNA and YNFKEQ. This CDR3 contains 16 residues. CDR3 sequence reads: CASSQAFVQGPFEQYF. The CDR3 DNA is TGTGCCAGCAGCCAGGCGTTTGTACAGGGGCCCTTCGAGCAGTACTTC.

V is TRBV10-3 and J is TRBJ2-7; D call uncertain. With 4 bases removed from V and 2 bases from J, the gap between germline ends came to 12 bases. The CDR3 has 14 residues. Germline V gene data show CDR1 as ENHRY and CDR2 as SYGVKD. Here the CDR3 DNA reads TGTGCCATCAGTGGGCGGCAGGAGACCTACGAGCAGTACTTC. Amino acid sequence: CAISGRQETYEQYF.